This T cell receptor (beta chain) was observed in a study of CD8+CD57+ T cells in acquired aplastic anemia. Using genomic DNA as the template, TCR beta VDJ and CDR3 profiling was carried out. TCRdb redid the calling of the reads with MiXCR, one entry per CDR3 protein. The data contain roughly 160,000 distinct CDR3 sequences, 60% to 70% of them singletons. With V trimmed by 6 bases and J by 5 bases, 15 bases remained unmatched. CDR3 length: 15 residues. The germline gives CDR1 DFQATT, CDR2 SNEGSKA (reference sequence). The sample taken for sequencing was sorted CD4+, CD8+, or CD8+CD57+ T cells (not recorded which) from PBMCs. J is TRBJ2-7 and V is TRBV20-1, with 8 bases fitting TRBD1. The receptor comes from a human donor in good health. The CDR3 DNA reads TGCAGTGCCGAGTTCAGGGGGCGTGTCGTCGACGAGCAGTACTTC. This codes for CSAEFRGRVVDEQYF.